A single sample gave rise to the 20 T cell receptor beta chains below, sequenced in a study of regulatory and conventional T cells in RAG deficiency. Genomic DNA came from blood conventional CD4+ T cells gated CD25-low CD127-high. The table came from immunoSEQ multiplex PCR; TCRdb's copy has only in-frame clones and leaves some out. The profile covers 40,000 to 55,000 clones, with 80% to 90% appearing a single time and 0.5% to 0.55% taken by the ten largest. This same sample was also taken into another study, of regulatory T cells. That source notes: Amplification used 52 TRBV primers and 13 TRBJ primers.

Material for sequencing was CD4+ effector T cells sorted from blood. These receptors were taken from a human donor in good health.

This rearrangement joins TRBV5-1 to TRBJ2-5; tentatively, D is TRBD1 or TRBD2 (5 bases each). The CDR3 sequence is 14 residues long. From germline, CDR1 is SGHRS and CDR2 YFSETQ. The V and J ends lost 0 bases and 2 bases respectively, with 8 bases between them. CDR3: CASSLAGRQETQYF. CDR3 nucleotides: TGCGCCAGCAGCTTGGCGGGACGTCAAGAGACCCAGTACTTC.

The genes are TRBV28 and TRBJ2-1; a weak D match, TRBD1 (5 bases). The CDR3 spans 16 residues. V dropped 4 bases and J dropped 6 bases, with 19 bases sitting between them. Looked up from germline, CDR1 is MDHEN and CDR2 is SYDVKM. CDR3 in amino acids: CASSSPSGWGGNEQFF. CDR3 in DNA: TGTGCCAGCAGTTCCCCTTCAGGGTGGGGCGGCAATGAGCAGTTCTTC.

The chain is built from TRBV5-6 and TRBJ1-1; tentative D call: TRBD1 (6 bases). There are 13 residues in the CDR3. Germline values: CDR1 SGHDT, CDR2 YYEEEE. Trimming removed 4 bases from V and 6 bases from J, with 13 bases in between. CDR3 nucleotides: TGTGCCAGCAGCCTGTACCAGGGGCCTGAAGCTTTCTTT. Its translation: CASSLYQGPEAFF.

As regards this clone: One end of the junction is discordant with germline, which a read error may explain. J is TRBJ2-7 and V is TRBV7-7, with 8 bases fitting TRBD1. This CDR3 is 13 amino acids long. CDR1 and CDR2 from the germline V gene are SSHAT and FNYEAQ (reference sequence). The CDR3 region has the DNA TGTGCTAGCAGCTCAGACAGGGGTGGCGAGCAGTACTTC. As protein: CASSSDRGGEQYF.

The V and J genes are TRBV5-8 and TRBJ2-7; 9 nucleotides align to TRBD1. CDR3 length: 15 residues. Trimming took 0 bases from V and 3 from J; bases not matched to a gene: 4. Germline V lookup: CDR1 SGHTS, CDR2 YDEGEE. CDR3: CASSLAGTGIYEQYF. Here the CDR3 DNA reads TGTGCCAGCAGCTTGGCCGGGACAGGGATCTACGAGCAGTACTTC. The variable domain in full, with the rest retrieved from reference TRBV5-8 and TRBJ2-7, is EAGVTQSPTHLIKTRGQQATLRCSPISGHTSVYWYQQALGLGLQFLLWYDEGEERNRGNFPPRFSGRQFPNYSSELNVNALELEDSALYLCASSLAGTGIYEQYFGPGTRLTVT.

The V and J genes are TRBV6-1 and TRBJ1-1; 7 bases align to TRBD1. The CDR3 sequence is 14 residues long. Germline V CDR1 and CDR2: MNHNS, SASEGT. After removal of 7 bases from V and 4 bases from J, the junction contained 9 bases not matched to a gene. The chain's CDR3 is CASTSQGGRTEAFF. The CDR3 DNA is TGTGCCAGCACCTCCCAGGGGGGACGCACTGAAGCTTTCTTT.

This CDR3 is CASSPAGAHTGELFF. The CDR3 DNA reads as TGTGCCAGCTCACCGGCAGGAGCTCACACCGGGGAGCTGTTTTTT. The chain couples TRBV18 to TRBJ2-2; no firm D call. The CDR3 has 15 residues. Trimming removed 3 bases from V and 3 bases from J, with 11 bases in between. Germline V gene data show CDR1 as KGHSH and CDR2 as LQKENI.

V gene TRBV11-3 combines with J gene TRBJ1-4; no definite D call. V was cut by 1 base and J by 3 bases, with 6 bases left in between. Per the germline V gene, CDR1 is SGHNT and CDR2 is YENEEA. The CDR3 totals 14 residues. Here the CDR3 reads CASSLGGPNEKLFF. As DNA, the CDR3 is TGTGCCAGCAGCTTAGGTGGGCCTAATGAAAAACTGTTTTTT. Based on the CDR3 plus reference TRBV11-3 and TRBJ1-4, the full variable domain is EAGVVQSPRYKIIEKKQPVAFWCNPISGHNTLYWYLQNLGQGPELLIRYENEEAVDDSQLPKDRFSAERLKGVDSTLKIQPAELGDSAVYLCASSLGGPNEKLFFGSGTQLSVL.

The chain employs TRBV7-2 and TRBJ1-1, with D tentatively TRBD1 (6 bases). This CDR3 has 14 amino acids. Germline V gene data show CDR1 as SGHTA and CDR2 as FQGNSA. V was pared by 5 bases and J by 0 bases, with 10 bases between. CDR3 DNA sequence: TGTGCCAGCAGCCCTACAGGGATGAACACTGAAGCTTTCTTT. Its protein product is CASSPTGMNTEAFF.

The chain couples TRBV5-6 to TRBJ1-1; D is ambiguous. CDR3 length: 16 amino acids. Per germline, CDR1 SGHDT and CDR2 YYEEEE. Deletions cut 0 bases from V and 1 base from J, with 13 bases between. Here the CDR3 reads CASSLALAGKNTEAFF. CDR3 sequence (DNA): TGTGCCAGCAGCTTGGCCCTTGCGGGCAAGAACACTGAAGCTTTCTTT.

A few counts support this clone. The chain recombines TRBV11-3 with TRBJ2-1; 7 positions agree with TRBD2. The CDR3 is 14 amino acids. Germline V gene data show CDR1 as SGHNT and CDR2 as YENEEA. V shed 5 bases, J shed 6 bases, and the junction held 7 bases outside the gene matches. The CDR3 loop reads CASSRSGTINEQFF. The DNA for the CDR3 is TGTGCCAGCAGCCGATCCGGGACTATCAATGAGCAGTTCTTC. Full variable domain (rest looked up from reference TRBV11-3 and TRBJ2-1): EAGVVQSPRYKIIEKKQPVAFWCNPISGHNTLYWYLQNLGQGPELLIRYENEEAVDDSQLPKDRFSAERLKGVDSTLKIQPAELGDSAVYLCASSRSGTINEQFFGPGTRLTVL.

The chain is built from TRBV5-1 and TRBJ2-5; no clear D gene. This CDR3 spans 15 amino acids. The germline gives CDR1 SGHRS, CDR2 YFSETQ. The V end lost 0 bases, the J end lost 1 base, and 10 bases lay between the germline ends. CDR3 in amino acids: CASSLGTTSQETQYF. The CDR3 DNA reads TGCGCCAGCAGCTTGGGCACTACTTCCCAAGAGACCCAGTACTTC.

V and J are TRBV2 and TRBJ2-7; TRBD1 matches 7 bases. Trimming removed 11 bases from V and 6 bases from J; junction bases left unmatched: 22. Germline CDR1 and CDR2: SNHLY and FYNNEI. The CDR3 sequence is 16 residues long. CDR3 DNA sequence: TGTGCCTCTGTGAGACAGGGCCAGGAGGTGGGTGGCGAGCAGTACTTC. It yields the protein CASVRQGQEVGGEQYF.

V is TRBV4-2 and J is TRBJ1-2; D call uncertain. This CDR3 region has 15 residues. Trimming cost V 0 bases and J 5 bases, with 13 bases left between them. CDR1 and CDR2 (germline): LGHNA, YNFKEQ. The CDR3 sequence: CASSQELLMTYGYTF. CDR3 bases: TGTGCCAGCAGCCAAGAACTTCTAATGACATATGGCTACACCTTC.

This chain connects TRBV6-1 to TRBJ2-7, with D perhaps being TRBD1 or TRBD2 (5 bases each). V lost 8 bases, J lost 3 bases, and 11 bases lay in between. This CDR3 spans 12 amino acids. Germline CDR1 and CDR2: MNHNS and SASEGT. CDR3 region: CASGPGSYEQYF. CDR3 DNA sequence: TGTGCCAGCGGGCCAGGGAGCTACGAGCAGTACTTC.

V gene TRBV7-3 combines with J gene TRBJ2-3, with TRBD2 matching 12 bases. Looked up from germline, CDR1 is SGHTA and CDR2 is FQGTGA. CDR3 size: 18 residues. Trimming cost V 4 bases and J 0 bases; bases outside gene matches: 8. Here the CDR3 DNA reads TGTGCCAGCAGCTCCGGACTAGCGGGATTCTCTAGCACAGATACGCAGTATTTT. It yields the protein CASSSGLAGFSSTDTQYF.

The chain recombines TRBV7-8 with TRBJ2-7, with TRBD2 identical over 10 bases. Germline CDR1 SGHVS, CDR2 FQNEAQ. Trimming took 2 bases from V and 7 from J; bases not matched to a gene: 17. This CDR3 region has 18 residues. The CDR3 loop reads CASSLSWGAGGPPGEQYF. The CDR3 bases are TGTGCCAGCAGCTTATCGTGGGGAGCGGGAGGGCCGCCCGGAGAGCAGTACTTC. Variable domain in full (rest from reference TRBV7-8 and TRBJ2-7): GAGVSQSPRYKVAKRGQDVALRCDPISGHVSLFWYQQALGQGPEFLTYFQNEAQLDKSGLPSDRFFAERPEGSVSTLKIQRTQQEDSAVYLCASSLSWGAGGPPGEQYFGPGTRLTVT.

DNA of the CDR3: TGTGCCAGCCGGAGGTCGGGGGTGGACACCGGGGAGCTGTTTTTT. The encoded protein is CASRRSGVDTGELFF. The V gene is TRBV19, the J gene TRBJ2-2, with D possibly being TRBD2 (6 bases). Germline CDR1 LNHDA, CDR2 SQIVND (reference sequence). V was cut by 9 bases and J by 3 bases, with 17 bases left in between. This CDR3 is 15 amino acids long.

The J gene is TRBJ2-2, the V gene TRBV2; tentatively, D is TRBD2 (6 bases). The CDR3 has 15 amino acids. Germline V CDR1 and CDR2: SNHLY, FYNNEI. Trimming shortened V by 5 bases and J by 2 bases, and 12 bases separated the two germline ends. DNA of the CDR3: TGTGCCAGCAGTCAGCCGGGACTCAACACCGGGGAGCTGTTTTTT. Its protein product is CASSQPGLNTGELFF.

The chain employs TRBV29-1 and TRBJ1-2, with D possibly TRBD1 on 5 matching bases. Trimming removed 5 bases at V and 4 bases at J, with 17 bases between. CDR1 is SQVTM, CDR2 ANQGSEA, per germline. The CDR3 is 14 amino acids. CDR3 DNA sequence: TGCAGCGTTCAGGTCGAGGGGTTAGCCTATGGCTACACCTTC. Protein product: CSVQVEGLAYGYTF.